Below, 19 T cell receptor beta chains from the same sample are listed, as sequenced in a study of blood T cell repertoires in COVID-19. The assay was immunoSEQ multiplex PCR, and TCRdb's table has in-frame clones only and misses some. Of around 170,000 clones listed, around 80% are singletons. Sequenced sample: peripheral blood. These receptors came from a young man with active or convalescent COVID-19.

This sequence joins TRBV10-2 and TRBJ1-6; possibly TRBD1 for D (5 bases). Germline V lookup: CDR1 WSHSY, CDR2 SAAADI. The CDR3 contains 15 residues. The V gene lost 3 bases and the J gene lost 10 bases, with 16 bases spanning the gap. The CDR3 bases are TGCGCCAGCAGTGACACCAGGGTCGGACGCTCACCCCTCCACTTT. Protein product: CASSDTRVGRSPLHF.

The chain employs TRBV2 and TRBJ2-6; D may be TRBD2 (5 bases). Germline lookup yields CDR1 SNHLY and CDR2 FYNNEI. With 6 bases removed from V and 0 bases from J, the gap between germline ends came to 12 bases. The CDR3 has 16 amino acids. The CDR3 nucleotides are TGTGCCAGCAGCGGCGGGTCCTTCTCTGGGGCCAACGTCCTGACTTTC. Translated: CASSGGSFSGANVLTF. The variable domain in full, with the rest retrieved from reference TRBV2 and TRBJ2-6, is EPEVTQTPSHQVTQMGQEVILRCVPISNHLYFYWYRQILGQKVEFLVSFYNNEISEKSEIFDDQFSVERPDGSNFTLKIRSTKLEDSAMYFCASSGGSFSGANVLTFGAGSRLTVL.

CDR3 loop: CATSDPSGPREDRHPDTQYF. CDR3 nucleotide sequence: TGTGCCACCAGTGATCCCTCGGGACCCCGAGAAGACAGGCACCCAGATACGCAGTATTTT. This chain connects TRBV24-1 to TRBJ2-3, with D maybe TRBD1 (6 bases). Germline loops: CDR1 KGHDR, CDR2 SFDVKD. The CDR3 sequence is 20 residues long. V lost 3 bases and J lost 4, with 28 bases in between.

The chain recombines TRBV7-2 with TRBJ1-2, with a possible D match to TRBD1 (5 bases). Germline V gene data show CDR1 as SGHTA and CDR2 as FQGNSA. The V and J ends lost 4 bases and 0 bases respectively, with 15 bases between them. The CDR3 extends over 16 amino acids. The CDR3 bases are TGTGCCAGCAGCTCCCTGACTGGAGGGGCTAACTATGGCTACACCTTC. This sequence encodes CASSSLTGGANYGYTF.

The chain is built from TRBV6-5 and TRBJ2-7, with 8 positions matching TRBD2. Germline loops: CDR1 MNHEY, CDR2 SVGAGI. The ends lost 6 bases at V and 2 bases at J; junction bases unmatched: 6. This CDR3 region has 14 residues. This CDR3 reads CASSPAGGAYEQYF. The CDR3 nucleotides are TGTGCCAGCAGCCCCGCGGGAGGTGCCTACGAGCAGTACTTC.

This sequence joins TRBV5-1 and TRBJ2-1; TRBD2 matches 10 bases. J gave up 7 bases and V 0 bases, and 7 bases lay outside the gene matches. From germline, CDR1 is SGHRS and CDR2 YFSETQ. The CDR3 totals 16 residues. The CDR3 DNA is TGCGCCAGCAGCTTGGCCAGCGGGGGGGCCTCGAATGAGCAGTTCTTC. Residues: CASSLASGGASNEQFF.

This chain joins TRBV9 and TRBJ1-1, with D maybe TRBD1 (6 bases). Germline CDR1 and CDR2: SGDLS and YYNGEE. Between the trimmed V and J ends, which lost 4 bases and 7 bases, there was a span of 17 bases. This CDR3 is 14 amino acids long. The CDR3 DNA reads as TGTGCCAGCAGCCCCCGGGGGGGGGCGGTTGAAGCTTTCTTT. It encodes CASSPRGGAVEAFF. The variable domain in full, completed from reference TRBV9 and TRBJ1-1, reads DSGVTQTPKHLITATGQRVTLRCSPRSGDLSVYWYQQSLDQGLQFLIQYYNGEERAKGNILERFSAQQFPDLHSELNLSSLELGDSALYFCASSPRGGAVEAFFGQGTRLTVV.

In its sample, this clone was seen a few times. The V call is TRBV9, the J call TRBJ1-4, with 7 bases lining up with TRBD1. Germline-derived CDR1 and CDR2 are SGDLS and YYNGEE. The CDR3 is 17 amino acids. J was trimmed by 3 bases and V by 2 bases; bases with no gene match: 10. The CDR3 sequence: CASSVGPGTASNEKLFF. CDR3 DNA: TGTGCCAGCAGCGTGGGGCCCGGGACAGCGTCTAATGAAAAACTGTTTTTT. Supplemented by reference TRBV9 and TRBJ1-4, the full variable domain reads DSGVTQTPKHLITATGQRVTLRCSPRSGDLSVYWYQQSLDQGLQFLIQYYNGEERAKGNILERFSAQQFPDLHSELNLSSLELGDSALYFCASSVGPGTASNEKLFFGSGTQLSVL.

The CDR3 nucleotides read TGTGCCAGTAGTCTCTTCAATCAGCCCCAGCATTTT. It codes for CASSLFNQPQHF. V and J are TRBV19 and TRBJ1-5; D ambiguous. This CDR3 has 12 residues. V shed 5 bases and J shed 3 bases, with 5 bases lying between them. Germline-derived CDR1 and CDR2 are LNHDA and SQIVND (reference sequence).

The chain combines TRBV5-4 with TRBJ1-1, with 10 bases aligning to TRBD1. There are 19 residues in the CDR3. Germline V lookup: CDR1 SGHNT, CDR2 YYREEE (reference sequence). V lost 0 bases and J lost 0; bases outside the gene matches: 11. The CDR3: CASSLVFQDRGSMNTEAFF. The DNA of the CDR3 is TGTGCCAGCAGCTTGGTTTTCCAGGACAGGGGGAGTATGAACACTGAAGCTTTCTTT.

The CDR3 nucleotides are TGTGCCAGCAGCGTAGGCCCTAGCGCTACCTACAATGAGCAGTTCTTC. It is translated as CASSVGPSATYNEQFF. V usage is TRBV9 and J usage is TRBJ2-1, with a weak D call TRBD2 (6 bases). V shed 0 bases and J shed 2 bases, with 12 bases lying between them. The CDR3 contains 16 residues. The V gene's germline CDR1 is SGDLS and CDR2 YYNGEE. Looking up the rest from reference TRBV9 and TRBJ2-1 gives the full variable domain: DSGVTQTPKHLITATGQRVTLRCSPRSGDLSVYWYQQSLDQGLQFLIQYYNGEERAKGNILERFSAQQFPDLHSELNLSSLELGDSALYFCASSVGPSATYNEQFFGPGTRLTVL.

The rearrangement links TRBV5-1 to TRBJ2-7; 8 positions agree with TRBD2. V shed 3 bases and J 5 bases; nucleotides not matched to a gene: 7. Germline V gene data show CDR1 as SGHRS and CDR2 as YFSETQ. The CDR3 spans 14 residues. CDR3 sequence reads: CASSSGLEGNEQYF. The CDR3 DNA reads TGCGCCAGCAGCTCGGGACTAGAAGGGAACGAGCAGTACTTC. The full variable domain, in which reference TRBV5-1 and TRBJ2-7 provide the parts outside the CDR3, is KAGVTQTPRYLIKTRGQQVTLSCSPISGHRSVSWYQQTPGQGLQFLFEYFSETQRNKGNFPGRFSGRQFSNSRSEMNVSTLELGDSALYLCASSSGLEGNEQYFGPGTRLTVT.

This chain links TRBV6-5 with TRBJ2-7; D gene uncertain. The CDR3 contains 13 residues. V lost 1 base to trimming and J lost 4 bases, with 8 bases between them. Per germline, CDR1 MNHEY and CDR2 SVGAGI. CDR3 sequence: CASSYYDSYEQYF. The CDR3 bases are TGTGCCAGCAGTTACTACGACTCTTACGAGCAGTACTTC.

The chain recombines TRBV10-3 with TRBJ2-5, with TRBD1 matching 8 bases. The trim removed 0 bases at V and 2 bases at J, leaving 11 bases unmatched. Per the germline V gene, CDR1 is ENHRY and CDR2 is SYGVKD. This CDR3 is 18 amino acids long. This CDR3 reads CAISESTTGDRRQETQYF. The DNA for the CDR3 is TGTGCCATCAGTGAGTCGACGACAGGGGACAGGAGACAAGAGACCCAGTACTTC.

This rearrangement joins TRBV19 to TRBJ2-5; D uncertain. This CDR3 comprises 13 residues. Per the germline V gene, CDR1 is LNHDA and CDR2 is SQIVND (reference sequence). V lost 3 bases, J lost 5 bases, and 10 bases lay in between. CDR3 in amino acids: CASSMQAQETQYF. CDR3 coding DNA: TGTGCCAGTAGTATGCAGGCCCAGGAGACCCAGTACTTC.

This clone was picked up one time. The rearrangement links TRBV24-1 to TRBJ2-7; tentative D call: TRBD1 (8 bases). CDR1 is KGHDR and CDR2 is SFDVKD in the germline V gene. V lost 5 bases, J lost 0 bases, and 16 bases lay in between. CDR3 size: 16 residues. Here the CDR3 DNA reads TGTGCCACCAGTGGGGGGGGACAGGAGAGCTCCTACGAGCAGTACGTC. Encoded protein: CATSGGGQESSYEQYV.

The chain carries TRBV11-2 and TRBJ1-4, with D maybe TRBD1 (5 bases). The CDR3 contains 14 residues. CDR1 SGHAT and CDR2 FQNNGV come from the germline V gene. V lost 4 bases and J 0 bases, leaving 6 bases between the germline ends. CDR3 nucleotide sequence: TGTGCCAGCAGCTCCAGGGCAACTAATGAAAAACTGTTTTTT. Translated: CASSSRATNEKLFF.

This clone was detected only a few times. V gene TRBV11-2 combines with J gene TRBJ1-6; 7 bases are a match to TRBD1. This CDR3 spans 14 amino acids. The ends lost 6 bases at V and 10 bases at J; junction bases unmatched: 9. CDR1 SGHAT and CDR2 FQNNGV come from the germline V gene. This chain's CDR3 is CASRKQGLGSPLHF. For the CDR3, the DNA is TGTGCCAGCAGGAAACAGGGGCTCGGATCACCCCTCCACTTT.

The chain has TRBV7-2 and TRBJ2-1, with TRBD2 matching over 9 bases. Germline CDR1 and CDR2: SGHTA and FQGNSA. There are 18 residues in the CDR3. V shed 5 bases and J 3 bases; nucleotides not matched to a gene: 14. The CDR3 coding sequence is TGTGCCAGCAGCCTCCCGGGGGGAGCGGGAGGTATCTACAATGAGCAGTTCTTC. Its translation is CASSLPGGAGGIYNEQFF.